Shown below are 22 T cell receptor beta chains from a single sample sequenced in a study (dated by TCRdb to about 2015). The library was generated by 5' RACE. Instrument on record: Illumina MiSeq. The public reads were reprocessed in TCRdb via fastp at Q25 and MiXCR, keeping in-frame beta chains. Every CDR3 protein is listed once, alongside the most common genes and DNA of its rows. The sample table records about 43,000 distinct CDR3 sequences; 22% of these occur just once. Approximately 4.7% of the sample is taken by the ten largest. Cells that were CD4+CD25+CD127-/low were isolated as Tregs. The sequenced material came from Tregs sorted from a lymph node. These receptors were collected from a female donor with breast cancer.

This clonotype was observed a few times. The genes are TRBV7-3 and TRBJ2-1; D not resolved. Germline V gives CDR1 SGHTA, CDR2 FQGTGA. The ends were cut back, 2 bases at V and 6 bases at J, with 14 bases in the middle. This CDR3 spans 15 amino acids. The CDR3: CASSLWSRTANEQFF. The DNA for the CDR3 is TGTGCCAGCAGCTTATGGAGCAGGACGGCCAATGAGCAGTTCTTC.

This clonotype is a singleton in its sample. A single base separates this from a much larger clone, so it may be a read error. V is TRBV29-1 and J is TRBJ2-7; TRBD1 matches at 10 bases. Looked up from germline, CDR1 is SQVTM and CDR2 is ANQGSEA. J gave up 2 bases and V 3 bases, and 7 bases lay outside the gene matches. This CDR3 contains 15 residues. CDR3 sequence reads: CSVEWDRGYPYEQYF. In nucleotides, the CDR3 is TGCAGCGTTGAGTGGGACAGGGGCTACCCCTACGAGCAGTACTTC.

This clonotype came up a few times. The chain combines TRBV9 with TRBJ1-1; D is undetermined. The CDR3 sequence is 13 residues long. Trimming pared 3 bases from V and 1 base from J, leaving 7 bases between. The germline CDR1 and CDR2 sequences are SGDLS and YYNGEE. In nucleotides, the CDR3 is TGTGCCAGCAGCGCACACAGGAACACTGAAGCTTTCTTT. Protein product: CASSAHRNTEAFF.

This clonotype came up many times. This sequence joins TRBV4-1 and TRBJ2-1; tentative D call: TRBD2 (6 bases). The V gene lost 3 bases and the J gene lost 6 bases, with 15 bases spanning the gap. The CDR3 spans 15 residues. Looked up from germline, CDR1 is MGHRA and CDR2 is YSYEKL. The CDR3 DNA follows: TGCGCCAGCAGCCAGGACGATACAGCGGGCAATGAGCAGTTCTTC. It encodes CASSQDDTAGNEQFF.

This clonotype was counted between two and nine times. The rearrangement links TRBV20-1 to TRBJ2-7, with D unresolved. The germline V gene has CDR1 DFQATT and CDR2 SNEGSKA (reference sequence). Trimming pared 3 bases from V and 5 bases from J, leaving 23 bases between. This CDR3 has 16 residues. CDR3: CSASDPVSSPLHEQYF. The CDR3 nucleotides read TGCAGTGCTAGCGACCCTGTTTCCTCACCCCTCCACGAGCAGTACTTC.

In the case of this clonotype: Just one base apart from a much larger clone, this may be a read error. The chain links TRBV4-2 to TRBJ1-5; D is possibly TRBD1 (5 bases). The CDR3 totals 14 residues. The germline V gene encodes CDR1 LGHNA and CDR2 YNFKEQ. The CDR3 DNA reads as TGTACCAGCAGCCAAGGGGATAGCAATCAGCCCCAGCATTTT. Translation gives CTSSQGDSNQPQHF.

The table lists this clonotype with many counts. The genes are TRBV4-2 and TRBJ2-7, with TRBD1 identical over 10 bases. Germline V gives CDR1 LGHNA, CDR2 YNFKEQ. V dropped 3 bases and J dropped 3; count of bases not matched to a gene: 2. The CDR3 has 14 residues. CDR3 coding DNA: TGTGCCAGCAGCCAGACAGGGGGCCTCTACGAGCAGTACTTC. It codes for CASSQTGGLYEQYF.

There are a few counts of this clonotype. The J gene is TRBJ2-3, the V gene TRBV20-1; 11 nucleotides line up with TRBD2. CDR3 length: 18 amino acids. Germline CDR1 DFQATT, CDR2 SNEGSKA (reference sequence). The J segment lost 9 bases and the V segment lost 3 bases, leaving 20 bases of the junction unmatched. In DNA, the CDR3 is TGCAGTGCTAGCCACAAACCCGGTGTAGCGGGAGGGCCGAGAACGCAGTATTTT. Amino acid sequence: CSASHKPGVAGGPRTQYF.

This sequence joins TRBV4-2 and TRBJ2-7; 8 positions agree with TRBD2. The CDR3 contains 15 residues. The trim removed 1 base at V and 5 bases at J, leaving 7 bases unmatched. CDR1 is LGHNA and CDR2 is YNFKEQ in the germline V gene. CDR3: CASSQVTGRAHEQYF. In nucleotides, the CDR3 is TGTGCCAGCAGCCAAGTGACCGGGAGGGCCCACGAGCAGTACTTC.

This clonotype was counted ten times or more. The V call is TRBV4-2, the J call TRBJ2-3; 8 positions match TRBD2. Trimming took 4 bases from V and 3 from J; bases not matched to a gene: 15. The length of the CDR3 is 18 residues. CDR1 and CDR2 from the germline V gene are LGHNA and YNFKEQ. For the CDR3, the DNA is TGTGCCAGCAGCCCTTTAACCTCTAGCGGGCGTGGGACAGATACGCAGTATTTT. Encoded protein: CASSPLTSSGRGTDTQYF.

The chain has TRBV29-1 and TRBJ2-5, with TRBD1 identical over 8 bases. The junction had 14 bases not matched to a gene; V was cut back by 4 bases and J by 7 bases. The CDR3 length is 15 residues. Germline V gene lookup returns CDR1 SQVTM and CDR2 ANQGSEA. CDR3 region: CSVVDRASSHGTQYF. The DNA of the CDR3 is TGCAGCGTTGTGGACAGGGCCTCAAGCCACGGGACCCAGTACTTC.

The genes are TRBV24-1 and TRBJ2-2; a weak D match, TRBD1 (5 bases). Germline V CDR1 and CDR2: KGHDR, SFDVKD. The length of the CDR3 is 16 residues. V lost 5 bases to trimming and J lost 1 base, with 13 bases between them. The CDR3 bases are TGTGCCACCAGTGGAAGTCGACAGAGGAACACCGGGGAGCTGTTTTTT. Translating gives CATSGSRQRNTGELFF.

The DNA for the CDR3 is TGTGCCAGCAGTGACCGCCCAGGGACAGGGGGCGACGAGCAGTACTTC. The encoded protein is CASSDRPGTGGDEQYF. The J gene is TRBJ2-7, the V gene TRBV6-1; 12 bases align to TRBD1. CDR1 is MNHNS, CDR2 SASEGT, per germline. CDR3 length: 16 residues. Trimming cost V 3 bases and J 5 bases; bases outside gene matches: 8.

The chain has TRBV3-1 and TRBJ2-5; 8 bases align to TRBD2. Germline V gene lookup returns CDR1 LGHDT and CDR2 YNNKEL (reference sequence). The CDR3 runs 15 residues. The junction had 6 bases not matched to a gene; V was cut back by 1 base and J by 5 bases. CDR3 DNA: TGTGCCAGCAGCCAAGCCCACGGGAGGGGGGAGACCCAGTACTTC. Its protein product is CASSQAHGRGETQYF.

This clonotype was observed a handful of times. The genes are TRBV6-5 and TRBJ1-6; D is ambiguous. V lost 2 bases, J lost 7 bases, and 12 bases lay in between. Germline V gene sequence: CDR1 MNHEY, CDR2 SVGAGI. CDR3 size: 15 residues. In nucleotides, the CDR3 is TGTGCCAGCAGTTACGCTTGGCAGGTCAATTCACCCCTCCACTTT. This sequence encodes CASSYAWQVNSPLHF.

This clonotype has ten or more counts. This rearrangement joins TRBV29-1 to TRBJ1-1, with 7 bases that match TRBD1. The CDR3 length is 13 residues. Looked up from germline, CDR1 is SQVTM and CDR2 is ANQGSEA. Unmatched junction bases numbered 5, after V lost 1 base and J lost 6 bases. CDR3 loop: CSVEGEGAAEAFF. The DNA of the CDR3 is TGCAGCGTTGAAGGGGAGGGGGCTGCTGAAGCTTTCTTT. The full variable domain, its missing parts supplied by reference TRBV29-1 and TRBJ1-1, is SAVISQKPSRDICQRGTSLTIQCQVDSQVTMMFWYRQQPGQSLTLIATANQGSEATYESGFVIDKFPISRPNLTFSTLTVSNMSPEDSSIYLCSVEGEGAAEAFFGQGTRLTVV.

The rearrangement joins TRBV9 to TRBJ2-7, with D tentatively TRBD2 (7 bases). Germline lookup yields CDR1 SGDLS and CDR2 YYNGEE. The CDR3 is 14 residues long. V lost 3 bases and J lost 5, with 15 bases in between. This CDR3 is CASSAGGPGDEQYF. Here the CDR3 DNA reads TGTGCCAGCAGCGCGGGGGGCCCGGGGGACGAGCAGTACTTC.

This chain joins TRBV3-1 and TRBJ1-2; no clear D. V shed 6 bases and J shed 2 bases, with 13 bases lying between them. Germline CDR1 is LGHDT and CDR2 is YNNKEL (reference sequence). This CDR3 is built from 14 residues. Here the CDR3 reads CASSPTTVNYGYTF. The CDR3 DNA is TGTGCCAGCAGTCCCACCACAGTAAACTATGGCTACACCTTC.

As concerns this clonotype: One end of the junction does not line up with germline, which may come from a read error. The rearrangement uses TRBV6-5 and TRBJ2-7; D is uncertain. CDR1 and CDR2 (germline): MNHEY, SVGAGI. CDR3 length: 14 residues. In nucleotides, the CDR3 is TGTGCAAGCAGTTACTCGAGGCAGTCCTACGAGCAGTACTTC. Protein product: CASSYSRQSYEQYF.

V usage is TRBV5-1 and J usage is TRBJ1-2; a weak D match, TRBD1 (6 bases). Trimming stripped 0 bases from V and 5 bases from J, with 8 bases between. CDR1 and CDR2 (germline): SGHRS, YFSETQ. The CDR3 is made up of 13 amino acids. DNA of the CDR3: TGCGCCAGCAGCTTGGGAGGGGGATATGGCTACACCTTC. Protein: CASSLGGGYGYTF. Based on the CDR3 plus reference TRBV5-1 and TRBJ1-2, the full variable domain is KAGVTQTPRYLIKTRGQQVTLSCSPISGHRSVSWYQQTPGQGLQFLFEYFSETQRNKGNFPGRFSGRQFSNSRSEMNVSTLELGDSALYLCASSLGGGYGYTFGSGTRLTVV.

Remarks on this clonotype: In this CDR3 the conserved last residue, phenylalanine or tryptophan, is missing, so a read error is likely. The rearrangement links TRBV6-6 to TRBJ2-3, with 7 bases aligning to TRBD1. The V gene end was trimmed by 2 bases and the J gene end by 1 base; junction bases not matched to a gene: 3. The CDR3 is 15 residues long. Germline V gene data show CDR1 as MNHNY and CDR2 as SVGAGI (reference sequence). CDR3 residues: CASSYQGQRTDTQYL. CDR3 bases: TGTGCCAGCAGTTACCAGGGACAGCGCACAGATACGCAGTATCTT.

This clonotype has just a few counts. This rearrangement joins TRBV27 to TRBJ2-1; D perhaps matches TRBD2 (6 bases). The ends were cut back, 5 bases at V and 2 bases at J, with 10 bases in the middle. The CDR3 is 14 residues long. Germline values: CDR1 MNHEY, CDR2 SMNVEV (reference sequence). CDR3 amino acids: CASSISGPYNEQFF. The DNA for the CDR3 is TGTGCCAGCAGTATTAGCGGACCCTACAATGAGCAGTTCTTC.